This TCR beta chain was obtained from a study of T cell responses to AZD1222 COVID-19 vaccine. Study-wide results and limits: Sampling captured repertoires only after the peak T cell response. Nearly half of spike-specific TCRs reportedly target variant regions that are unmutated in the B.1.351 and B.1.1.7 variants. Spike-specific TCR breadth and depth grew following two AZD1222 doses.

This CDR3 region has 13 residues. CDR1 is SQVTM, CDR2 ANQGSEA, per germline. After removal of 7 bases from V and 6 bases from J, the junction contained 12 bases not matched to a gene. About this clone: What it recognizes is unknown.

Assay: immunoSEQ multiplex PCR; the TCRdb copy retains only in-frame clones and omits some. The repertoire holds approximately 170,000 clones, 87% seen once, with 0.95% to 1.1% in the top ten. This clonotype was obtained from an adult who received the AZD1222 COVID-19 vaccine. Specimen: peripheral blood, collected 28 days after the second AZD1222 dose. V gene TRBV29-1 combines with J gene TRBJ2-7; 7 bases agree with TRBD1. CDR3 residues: CSGGLQGIGEQYF. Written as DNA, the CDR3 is TGCAGCGGTGGTTTACAGGGGATCGGCGAGCAGTACTTC.